One sample yielded the 5 T cell receptor beta chains listed below, sequenced in a study of cytomegalovirus exposure and HLA in healthy donors. PCR was performed using 60 Vbeta and 13 Jbeta primers. Sequencing used immunoSEQ multiplex PCR; TCRdb keeps in-frame clones, though not all of them. The sample lists roughly 93,000 clones, about 80% seen once, with approximately 10% in the top ten. Sequenced: PBMCs. These receptors all stem from a man younger than 35 in good health and CMV-seropositive.

This clone was found a few times. The rearrangement joins TRBV5-4 to TRBJ1-1; weak D call: TRBD1 (5 bases). CDR3 length equals 11 residues. CDR1 is SGHNT and CDR2 is YYREEE in the germline V gene (reference sequence). With 2 bases removed from V and 8 bases from J, the gap between germline ends came to 7 bases. The CDR3 DNA follows: TGTGCCAGCAGCTTTCGGACAGAAGCTTTCTTT. Translated, it gives CASSFRTEAFF. Looking up the rest from reference TRBV5-4 and TRBJ1-1 gives the full variable domain: ETGVTQSPTHLIKTRGQQVTLRCSSQSGHNTVSWYQQALGQGPQFIFQYYREEENGRGNFPPRFSGLQFPNYSSELNVNALELDDSALYLCASSFRTEAFFGQGTRLTVV.

The chain employs TRBV15 and TRBJ2-4; no firm D call. There are 15 residues in the CDR3. CDR1 is LNHNV and CDR2 is YYDKDF in the germline V gene (reference sequence). The V gene lost 5 bases and the J gene lost 7 bases, with 18 bases spanning the gap. The CDR3: CATSPRLPDRNIQYF. The CDR3 nucleotides are TGTGCCACCAGCCCCAGACTTCCCGATCGGAACATTCAGTACTTC. The full variable domain, completed using reference TRBV15 and TRBJ2-4, is DAMVIQNPRYQVTQFGKPVTLSCSQTLNHNVMYWYQQKSSQAPKLLFHYYDKDFNNEADTPDNFQSRRPNTSFCFLDIRSPGLGDTAMYLCATSPRLPDRNIQYFGAGTRLSVL.

The chain recombines TRBV28 with TRBJ1-5; TRBD1 is a possible D gene (5 bases). V lost 3 bases and J 7 bases, leaving 16 bases between the germline ends. Germline CDR1 and CDR2: MDHEN and SYDVKM. This CDR3 is built from 15 residues. The CDR3 nucleotides read TGTGCCAGCAGTTTTGGTGGCAGGGAAGGGCAGCCCCAGCATTTT. Its protein product is CASSFGGREGQPQHF.

V gene TRBV30 combines with J gene TRBJ2-7, with D perhaps matching TRBD2 (5 bases). The germline V gene has CDR1 GTSNPN and CDR2 SVGIG (reference sequence). The CDR3 totals 13 residues. V was pared by 8 bases and J by 0 bases, with 14 bases between. In DNA, the CDR3 is TGTGCCCTCGGGCTAGCCCTCTCCTACGAGCAGTACTTC. Protein: CALGLALSYEQYF. Variable domain in full (rest from reference TRBV30 and TRBJ2-7): SQTIHQWPATLVQPVGSPLSLECTVEGTSNPNLYWYRQAAGRGLQLLFYSVGIGQISSEVPQNLSASRPQDRQFILSSKKLLLSDSGFYLCALGLALSYEQYFGPGTRLTVT.

This sequence joins TRBV4-1 and TRBJ1-2; 10 bases line up with TRBD1. Germline V gene sequence: CDR1 MGHRA, CDR2 YSYEKL. The CDR3 is 17 amino acids. J was trimmed by 8 bases and V by 0 bases; bases with no gene match: 12. CDR3 DNA sequence: TGCGCCAGCAGCCAAGATGTATACCCGACAGGGGGCGAGGGCTACACCTTC. Its translation: CASSQDVYPTGGEGYTF.